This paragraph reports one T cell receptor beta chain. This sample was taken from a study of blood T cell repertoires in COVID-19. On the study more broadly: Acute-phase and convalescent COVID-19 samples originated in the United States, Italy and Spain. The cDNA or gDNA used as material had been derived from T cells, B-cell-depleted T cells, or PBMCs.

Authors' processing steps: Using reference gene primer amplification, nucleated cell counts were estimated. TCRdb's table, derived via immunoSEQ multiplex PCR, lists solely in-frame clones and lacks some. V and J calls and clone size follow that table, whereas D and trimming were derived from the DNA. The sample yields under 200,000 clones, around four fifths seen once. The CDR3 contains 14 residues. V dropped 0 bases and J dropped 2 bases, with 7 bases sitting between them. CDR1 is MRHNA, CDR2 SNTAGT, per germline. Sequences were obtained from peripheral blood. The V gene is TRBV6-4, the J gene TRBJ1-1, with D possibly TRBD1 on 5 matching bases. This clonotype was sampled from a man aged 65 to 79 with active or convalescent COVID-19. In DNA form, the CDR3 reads TGTGCCAGCAGTGACTCAGGGGCCAACACTGAAGCTTTCTTT. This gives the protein CASSDSGANTEAFF.